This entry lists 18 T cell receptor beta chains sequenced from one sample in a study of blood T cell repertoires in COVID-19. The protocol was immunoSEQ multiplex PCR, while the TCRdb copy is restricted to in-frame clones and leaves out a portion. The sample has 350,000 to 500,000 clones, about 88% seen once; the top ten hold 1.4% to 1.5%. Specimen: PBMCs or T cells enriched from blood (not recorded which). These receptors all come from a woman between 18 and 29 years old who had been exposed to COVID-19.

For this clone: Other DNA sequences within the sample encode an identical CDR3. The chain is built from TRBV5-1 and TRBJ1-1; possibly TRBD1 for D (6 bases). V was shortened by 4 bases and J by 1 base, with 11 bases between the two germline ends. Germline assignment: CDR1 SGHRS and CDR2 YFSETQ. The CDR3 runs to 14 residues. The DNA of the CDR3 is TGCGCCAGCAGCCTAGGGGGTCAGAACACTGAAGCTTTCTTT. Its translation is CASSLGGQNTEAFF.

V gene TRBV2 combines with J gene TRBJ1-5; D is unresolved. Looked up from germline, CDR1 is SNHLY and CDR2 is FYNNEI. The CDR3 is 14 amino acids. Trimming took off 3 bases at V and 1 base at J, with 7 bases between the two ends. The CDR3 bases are TGTGCCAGCAGTGATGTAAAAAGCAATCAGCCCCAGCATTTT. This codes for CASSDVKSNQPQHF.

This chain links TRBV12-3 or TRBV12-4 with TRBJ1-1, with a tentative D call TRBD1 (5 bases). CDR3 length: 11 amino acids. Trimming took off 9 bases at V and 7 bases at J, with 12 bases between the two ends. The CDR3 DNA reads TGTGCCAGGTCGCCGGGGGTTGAAGCTTTCTTT. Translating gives CARSPGVEAFF.

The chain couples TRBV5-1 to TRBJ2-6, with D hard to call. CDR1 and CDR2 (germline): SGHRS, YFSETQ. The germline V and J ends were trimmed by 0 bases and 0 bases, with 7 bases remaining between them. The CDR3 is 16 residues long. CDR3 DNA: TGCGCCAGCAGCTTGGTTCCGGGCTCTGGGGCCAACGTCCTGACTTTC. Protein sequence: CASSLVPGSGANVLTF.

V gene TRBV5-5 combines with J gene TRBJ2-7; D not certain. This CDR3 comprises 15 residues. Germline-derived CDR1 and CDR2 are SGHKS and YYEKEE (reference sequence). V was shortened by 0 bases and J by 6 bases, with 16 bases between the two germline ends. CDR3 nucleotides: TGTGCCAGCAGCTTGGATTTGCGGCAGACCTTCGAGCAGTACTTC. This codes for CASSLDLRQTFEQYF. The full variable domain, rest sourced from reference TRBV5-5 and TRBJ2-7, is DAGVTQSPTHLIKTRGQQVTLRCSPISGHKSVSWYQQVLGQGPQFIFQYYEKEERGRGNFPDRFSARQFPNYSSELNVNALLLGDSALYLCASSLDLRQTFEQYFGPGTRLTVT.

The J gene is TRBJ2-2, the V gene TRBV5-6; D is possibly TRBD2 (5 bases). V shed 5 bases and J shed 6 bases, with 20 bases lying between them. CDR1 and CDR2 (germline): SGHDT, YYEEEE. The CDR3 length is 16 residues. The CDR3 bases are TGTGCCAGCAGTCCAAACACTAGGACTGGGGCCGGGGAGCTGTTTTTT. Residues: CASSPNTRTGAGELFF. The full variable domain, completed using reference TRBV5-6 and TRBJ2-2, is DAGVTQSPTHLIKTRGQQVTLRCSPKSGHDTVSWYQQALGQGPQFIFQYYEEEERQRGNFPDRFSGHQFPNYSSELNVNALLLGDSALYLCASSPNTRTGAGELFFGEGSRLTVL.

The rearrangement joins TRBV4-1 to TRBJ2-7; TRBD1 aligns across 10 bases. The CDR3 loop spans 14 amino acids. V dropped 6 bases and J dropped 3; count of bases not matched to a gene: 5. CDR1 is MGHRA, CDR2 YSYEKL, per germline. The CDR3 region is CASRQRTGGYEQYF. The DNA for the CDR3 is TGCGCCAGCAGGCAAAGGACAGGGGGCTACGAGCAGTACTTC.

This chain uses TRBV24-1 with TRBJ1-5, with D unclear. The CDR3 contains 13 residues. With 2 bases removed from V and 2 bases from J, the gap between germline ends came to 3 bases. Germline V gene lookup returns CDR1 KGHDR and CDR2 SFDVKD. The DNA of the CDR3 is TGTGCCACCAGTGATTCTCGCAATCAGCCCCAGCATTTT. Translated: CATSDSRNQPQHF.

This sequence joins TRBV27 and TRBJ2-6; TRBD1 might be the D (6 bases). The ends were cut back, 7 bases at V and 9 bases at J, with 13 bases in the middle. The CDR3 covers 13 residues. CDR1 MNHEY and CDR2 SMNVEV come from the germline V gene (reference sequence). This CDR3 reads CASTLQGGNVLTF. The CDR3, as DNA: TGTGCCAGCACGCTACAGGGTGGCAACGTCCTGACTTTC.

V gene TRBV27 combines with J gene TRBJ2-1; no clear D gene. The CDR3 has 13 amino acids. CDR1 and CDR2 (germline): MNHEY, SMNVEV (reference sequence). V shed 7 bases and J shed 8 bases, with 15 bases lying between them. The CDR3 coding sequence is TGTGCCAGCATGCAGGTCTTCAGCTATGAGCAGTTCTTC. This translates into CASMQVFSYEQFF.

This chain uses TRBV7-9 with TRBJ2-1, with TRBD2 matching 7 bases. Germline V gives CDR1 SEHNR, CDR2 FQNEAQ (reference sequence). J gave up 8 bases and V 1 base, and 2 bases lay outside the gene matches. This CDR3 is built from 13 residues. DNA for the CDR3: TGTGCCAGCAGCTTAGGAAGCGGGGATGAGCAGTTCTTC. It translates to CASSLGSGDEQFF.

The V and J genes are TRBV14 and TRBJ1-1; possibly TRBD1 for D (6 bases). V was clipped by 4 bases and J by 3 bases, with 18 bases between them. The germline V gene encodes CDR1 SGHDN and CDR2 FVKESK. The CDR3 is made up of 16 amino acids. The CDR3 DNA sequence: TGTGCCAGCAGCCCCCTCCGGGGGGCGGGGGACACTGAAGCTTTCTTT. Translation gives CASSPLRGAGDTEAFF.

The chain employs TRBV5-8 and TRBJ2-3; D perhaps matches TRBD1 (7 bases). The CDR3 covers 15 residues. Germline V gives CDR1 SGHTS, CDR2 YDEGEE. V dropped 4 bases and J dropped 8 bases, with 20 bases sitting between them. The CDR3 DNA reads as TGTGCCAGCAGCAGCGACAGGGACTGGATGGGTACGCAGTATTTT. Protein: CASSSDRDWMGTQYF.

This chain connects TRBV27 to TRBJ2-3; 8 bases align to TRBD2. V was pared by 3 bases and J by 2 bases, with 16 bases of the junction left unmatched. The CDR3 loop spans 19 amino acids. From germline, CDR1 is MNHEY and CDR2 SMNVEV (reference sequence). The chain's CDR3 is CASSLVVRGRAGATDTQYF. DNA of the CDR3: TGTGCCAGCAGTTTGGTTGTGCGGGGTCGAGCGGGGGCCACAGATACGCAGTATTTT.

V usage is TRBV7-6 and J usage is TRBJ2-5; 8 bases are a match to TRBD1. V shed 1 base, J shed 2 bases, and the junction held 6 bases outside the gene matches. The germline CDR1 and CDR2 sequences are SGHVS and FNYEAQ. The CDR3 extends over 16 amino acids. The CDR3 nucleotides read TGTGCCAGCAGCTTAGGGACAGGGTTGTCTCAAGAGACCCAGTACTTC. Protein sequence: CASSLGTGLSQETQYF.

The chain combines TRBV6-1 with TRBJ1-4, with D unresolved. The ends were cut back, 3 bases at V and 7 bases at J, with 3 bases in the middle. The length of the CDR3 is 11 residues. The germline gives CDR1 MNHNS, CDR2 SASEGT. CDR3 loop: CASSDIEKLFF. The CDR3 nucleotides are TGTGCCAGCAGTGATATTGAAAAACTGTTTTTT.

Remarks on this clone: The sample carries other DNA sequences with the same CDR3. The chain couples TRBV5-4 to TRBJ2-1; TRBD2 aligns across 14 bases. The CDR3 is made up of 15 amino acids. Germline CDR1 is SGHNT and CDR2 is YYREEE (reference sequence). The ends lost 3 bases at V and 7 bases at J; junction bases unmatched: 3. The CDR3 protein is CASSSGLAGVNEQFF. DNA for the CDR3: TGTGCCAGCAGCTCGGGACTAGCGGGGGTTAATGAGCAGTTCTTC.

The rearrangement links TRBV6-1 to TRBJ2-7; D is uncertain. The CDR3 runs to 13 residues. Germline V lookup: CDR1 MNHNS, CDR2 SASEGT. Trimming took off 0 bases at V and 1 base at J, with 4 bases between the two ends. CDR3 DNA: TGTGCCAGCAGTGAAGCGCAGTCCTACGAGCAGTACTTC. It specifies CASSEAQSYEQYF.